These 29 T cell receptor beta chains came from one sample sequenced in a study of read filtering for tumor transcriptome and immune sequencing. This library used roughly 370 ng RNA and molecular barcoded adaptors spanning alpha/delta and beta/gamma chains. TCRdb re-analysed the reads in MiXCR, keeping a single row per CDR3 protein. The sample holds some 41,000 distinct CDR3 sequences, about 13% seen once. Sequencing was carried out using a population of CD138-negative cells sorted from bone marrow. These receptors all stem from a donor at least 40 years old with multiple myeloma.

The chain employs TRBV24-1 and TRBJ2-1, with 8 bases that match TRBD2. Per the germline V gene, CDR1 is KGHDR and CDR2 is SFDVKD. Trimming cost V 0 bases and J 7 bases; bases outside gene matches: 7. This CDR3 contains 16 residues. This chain's CDR3 is CATSDLGAGEGNEQFF. For the CDR3, the DNA is TGTGCCACCAGTGATTTGGGAGCGGGAGAGGGTAATGAGCAGTTCTTC.

The chain couples TRBV7-2 to TRBJ2-1; D gene ambiguous. Germline assignment: CDR1 SGHTA and CDR2 FQGNSA. The CDR3 sequence is 12 residues long. Between the trimmed V and J ends, which lost 5 bases and 0 bases, there was a span of 2 bases. The CDR3 nucleotides read TGTGCCAGCAGCCCCTCCTACAATGAGCAGTTCTTC. Translating gives CASSPSYNEQFF.

For this clonotype: This clone may be a read error of a much larger clone one base away. The V call is TRBV5-1, the J call TRBJ2-5, with 13 positions matching TRBD2. The length of the CDR3 is 17 residues. Looked up from germline, CDR1 is SGHRS and CDR2 is YFSETQ. The CDR3: CASSSSQLAGGQKTRYF. The CDR3 DNA is TGCGCCAGCAGCTCGTCGCAACTAGCGGGAGGGCAAAAGACCCGGTACTTC.

This clonotype was observed a handful of times. This may come from a read error, since a much larger clone is one base off. The chain uses TRBV23-1 and TRBJ2-5, with D perhaps being TRBD1 or TRBD2 (5 bases each). TRBV23-1 is an ORF, and what it does is uncertain. The CDR3 totals 17 residues. CDR3 sequence: CASSQPGPGLVRETQCF. CDR3 DNA sequence: TGCGCCAGCAGTCAGCCGGGTCCCGGGCTTGTCAGGGAGACCCAGTGCTTC.

The sample holds a few counts of this clonotype. Relative to the germline gene, one junction end is altered; a read error may explain this. The chain joins TRBV20-1 to TRBJ2-5; D perhaps matches TRBD2 (5 bases). CDR1 is DFQATT and CDR2 is SNEGSKA in the germline V gene (reference sequence). The length of the CDR3 is 11 residues. CDR3 bases: TGCAGTGCTGCTCCCTCGGAGGTTCGAGACTTC. This sequence encodes CSAAPSEVRDF.

This clonotype rates as hyperexpanded. The rearrangement joins TRBV11-3 to TRBJ2-1; a weak D match, TRBD1 (5 bases). Germline V lookup: CDR1 SGHNT, CDR2 YENEEA. The CDR3 runs 16 residues. The V end was cut by 4 bases, the J end by 1 base, with 14 bases between. Written as DNA, the CDR3 is TGTGCCAGCAGCTCACAGGCCTGGGGTTCCTACAATGAGCAGTTCTTC. Protein product: CASSSQAWGSYNEQFF.

This clonotype is categorized as medium-sized. This sequence joins TRBV29-1 and TRBJ2-1, with TRBD1 identical over 8 bases. This CDR3 comprises 12 residues. CDR1 is SQVTM and CDR2 is ANQGSEA in the germline V gene. V shed 3 bases, J shed 6 bases, and the junction held 1 base outside the gene matches. In DNA form, the CDR3 reads TGCAGCGTTGACGACAGGGGCAATGAGCAGTTCTTC. It translates to CSVDDRGNEQFF.

This clonotype was observed a handful of times. This clone may be a read error of a much larger clone one base away. The chain joins TRBV7-3 to TRBJ2-1; 8 bases are a match to TRBD2. Looked up from germline, CDR1 is SGHTA and CDR2 is FQGTGA. The CDR3 sequence is 15 residues long. DNA of the CDR3: TGTGCCGGCAGCTTTAGCGGGGCGCGCTACAATGAGCAGTTCTTC. Its translation: CAGSFSGARYNEQFF.

On this clonotype itself: This may be a read error, as it is one base from a much larger clone. V is TRBV5-1 and J is TRBJ2-2; tentative D call: TRBD2 (5 bases). Germline CDR1 is SGHRS and CDR2 is YFSETQ. The CDR3 runs 13 residues. In nucleotides, the CDR3 is TGCGCCAGCAGGAGAGCCGGAACCGGGGAGCTGTATTTT. It encodes CASRRAGTGELYF.

There are many counts of this clonotype. The chain couples TRBV20-1 to TRBJ2-7; D is uncertain. CDR1 DFQATT and CDR2 SNEGSKA come from the germline V gene (reference sequence). The CDR3 has 14 amino acids. The V end lost 0 bases, the J end lost 2 bases, and 11 bases lay between the germline ends. The CDR3 region is CSARESSRPYEQYF. The CDR3 nucleotides are TGCAGTGCTAGAGAGAGTAGCAGACCCTACGAGCAGTACTTC.

This clonotype was recorded many times. DNA of the CDR3: TGTGCCAGCAGCCTTAGGACAAGCGAGCAGTACTTC. It encodes CASSLRTSEQYF. V is TRBV7-2 and J is TRBJ2-7, with D possibly TRBD1 on 5 matching bases. This CDR3 comprises 12 residues. Germline loops: CDR1 SGHTA, CDR2 FQGNSA. V lost 5 bases and J 6 bases, leaving 11 bases between the germline ends.

This clonotype was detected a few times. This clone may be a read error of a much larger clone one base away. The chain carries TRBV20-1 and TRBJ1-1; D remains unclear. Trimming stripped 3 bases from V and 1 base from J, with 3 bases between. The CDR3 has 11 amino acids. Germline CDR1 and CDR2: DFQATT and SNEGSKA (reference sequence). The CDR3 DNA sequence: TGCAGTGCTAGGGGGAACACTGAAGCTTTCTTT. This codes for CSARGNTEAFF.

Points on this clonotype: This probably arose from a read error, given a far larger clone one base away. The chain is built from TRBV7-3 and TRBJ2-1, with TRBD2 identical over 11 bases. In germline, CDR1 is SGHTA, CDR2 FQGTGA. This CDR3 is built from 14 residues. The CDR3, as DNA: TGTGCCAGCAGAACTAGCGGGAGTAGCAATGGGCAGTTCTTC. Protein: CASRTSGSSNGQFF.

This clonotype was seen only a few times. A far bigger clonotype differs at one base, so this is likely a read error. The conserved phenylalanine or tryptophan normally closing the CDR3 is absent here, so this likely arose from a read error. V usage is TRBV6-5 and J usage is TRBJ2-5; possibly TRBD1 or TRBD2 for D (5 bases each). Germline-derived CDR1 and CDR2 are MNHEY and SVGAGI. The CDR3 has 14 amino acids. The V and J ends lost 2 bases and 3 bases respectively, with 10 bases between them. The CDR3 here is CASSYNLGEETQYY. CDR3 nucleotides: TGTGCCAGCAGTTACAATTTGGGGGAAGAGACCCAGTACTAC.

The table lists this clonotype with many counts. V is TRBV6-1 and J is TRBJ2-6; tentative D call: TRBD2 (5 bases). CDR1 and CDR2 from the germline V gene are MNHNS and SASEGT. The CDR3 is 18 amino acids. V was trimmed by 2 bases and J by 0 bases, leaving 14 bases between them. The CDR3 protein is CASSEKGALLSGANVLTF. CDR3 coding DNA: TGTGCCAGCAGTGAAAAGGGAGCGCTTCTCTCTGGGGCCAACGTCCTGACTTTC.

This clonotype was counted many times. V gene TRBV20-1 combines with J gene TRBJ1-5, with TRBD1 as a possible D gene (5 bases). Germline lookup yields CDR1 DFQATT and CDR2 SNEGSKA (reference sequence). V lost 3 bases and J lost 7, with 22 bases in between. The CDR3 runs 16 residues. The CDR3 sequence: CSASIPMVGARQPQHF. CDR3 coding DNA: TGCAGTGCTAGCATTCCAATGGTCGGGGCTCGGCAGCCCCAGCATTTT.

Remarks on this clonotype: This may be a read error, as it is one base from a much larger clone. The chain recombines TRBV12-3 or TRBV12-4 with TRBJ1-5; tentatively, D is TRBD1 (6 bases). This CDR3 is built from 15 residues. Deletions cut 6 bases from V and 6 bases from J, with 18 bases between. This CDR3 reads CASSSGGSGSQPQHF. As DNA, the CDR3 is TGTGCCAGCAGCTCGGGGGGCAGTGGGAGTCAGCCCCAGCATTTT.

This clonotype was observed many times. The chain uses TRBV20-1 and TRBJ2-3; D may be TRBD2 (7 bases). V lost 5 bases and J lost 1, with 13 bases in between. Germline CDR1 reads DFQATT; CDR2 reads SNEGSKA (reference sequence). CDR3 length: 14 amino acids. As DNA, the CDR3 is TGCAGTGCTCGCGGGGGCCTCGGCACAGATACGCAGTATTTT. Its protein product is CSARGGLGTDTQYF.

About this clonotype: A much larger clone sits a single nucleotide away, making a read error possible. This chain uses TRBV5-6 with TRBJ1-1; D gene unclear. Germline V lookup: CDR1 SGHDT, CDR2 YYEEEE. With 4 bases removed from V and 0 bases from J, the gap between germline ends came to 13 bases. The CDR3 covers 15 residues. The chain's CDR3 is CASSQVGQVNTEAFF. In DNA form, the CDR3 reads TGTGCCAGCAGCCAGGTCGGGCAGGTGAACACTGAAGCTTTCTTT.

In its sample, this clonotype was seen many times. The chain links TRBV7-9 to TRBJ1-5; no clear D. V gave up 2 bases and J gave up 9 bases, with 8 bases separating them. This CDR3 contains 12 residues. The germline CDR1 and CDR2 sequences are SEHNR and FQNEAQ (reference sequence). CDR3 nucleotide sequence: TGTGCCAGCAGCTTACCCTTAATGCCCCAGCATTTT. As protein: CASSLPLMPQHF. The complete variable domain, with remaining parts taken from reference TRBV7-9 and TRBJ1-5, reads DTGVSQNPRHKITKRGQNVTFRCDPISEHNRLYWYRQTLGQGPEFLTYFQNEAQLEKSRLLSDRFSAERPKGSFSTLEIQRTEQGDSAMYLCASSLPLMPQHFGDGTRLSIL.

This clonotype was detected many times. V gene TRBV18 combines with J gene TRBJ2-5; D gene unclear. Germline lookup yields CDR1 KGHSH and CDR2 LQKENI. Trimming stripped 3 bases from V and 2 bases from J, with 10 bases between. The CDR3 is 14 residues long. This CDR3 reads CASSPKSVQETQYF. The DNA for the CDR3 is TGTGCCAGCTCACCGAAGTCGGTACAAGAGACCCAGTACTTC.

This clonotype was seen at least ten times. The rearrangement uses TRBV19 and TRBJ2-1; possibly TRBD1 or TRBD2 for D (5 bases each). CDR1 is LNHDA and CDR2 is SQIVND in the germline V gene (reference sequence). CDR3 length equals 14 residues. The V gene lost 6 bases and the J gene lost 11 bases, with 20 bases spanning the gap. CDR3 in DNA: TGTGCCAGTAGCCCCCGGGACCCAGGTATAAAGCAGTTCTTC. Translation gives CASSPRDPGIKQFF.

This clonotype appeared many times. The chain combines TRBV6-2 or TRBV6-3 with TRBJ2-1; 7 nucleotides line up with TRBD2. With 11 bases clipped from V and 8 bases from J, the junction kept 6 bases outside the gene matches. This CDR3 is 11 amino acids long. CDR1 is MNHEY and CDR2 is SVGEGT in the germline V gene. The CDR3: CASTSVDEQFF. The CDR3 DNA is TGTGCCTCTACTAGCGTAGATGAGCAGTTCTTC.

This chain links TRBV9 with TRBJ2-7, with D possibly TRBD1 on 7 matching bases. This CDR3 contains 15 residues. Trimming took off 4 bases at V and 0 bases at J, with 14 bases between the two ends. Germline lookup yields CDR1 SGDLS and CDR2 YYNGEE. The CDR3 sequence: CASSPEEGASYEQYF. DNA for the CDR3: TGTGCCAGCAGCCCCGAGGAGGGGGCCTCCTACGAGCAGTACTTC. Supplemented by reference TRBV9 and TRBJ2-7, the full variable domain reads DSGVTQTPKHLITATGQRVTLRCSPRSGDLSVYWYQQSLDQGLQFLIQYYNGEERAKGNILERFSAQQFPDLHSELNLSSLELGDSALYFCASSPEEGASYEQYFGPGTRLTVT.

In its sample, this clonotype was seen many times. The chain employs TRBV7-9 and TRBJ1-1, with D hard to call. Looked up from germline, CDR1 is SEHNR and CDR2 is FQNEAQ (reference sequence). V was trimmed by 1 base and J by 2 bases, leaving 8 bases between them. CDR3 length equals 14 residues. The CDR3 protein is CASSLGGINTEAFF. CDR3 in DNA: TGTGCCAGCAGCTTAGGAGGGATAAACACTGAAGCTTTCTTT.

This clonotype was detected many times. This chain connects TRBV7-2 to TRBJ2-7, with 14 bases aligning to TRBD2. The J segment lost 1 base and the V segment lost 5 bases, leaving 7 bases of the junction unmatched. Germline V gene data show CDR1 as SGHTA and CDR2 as FQGNSA. The CDR3 runs 17 residues. This chain's CDR3 is CASSPWTSGRSSYEQYF. The CDR3 DNA follows: TGTGCCAGCAGCCCTTGGACTAGCGGGAGGAGTTCCTACGAGCAGTACTTC. Full variable domain (remainder filled in from reference TRBV7-2 and TRBJ2-7): GAGVSQSPSNKVTEKGKDVELRCDPISGHTALYWYRQSLGQGLEFLIYFQGNSAPDKSGLPSDRFSAERTGGSVSTLTIQRTQQEDSAVYLCASSPWTSGRSSYEQYFGPGTRLTVT.

The sample holds many counts of this clonotype. The J gene is TRBJ2-5, the V gene TRBV5-1; no firm D call. The CDR3 runs to 16 residues. In germline, CDR1 is SGHRS, CDR2 YFSETQ. Trimming stripped 3 bases from V and 4 bases from J, with 19 bases between. The CDR3 region is CASSSSSVNLRETQYF. The CDR3 nucleotides are TGCGCCAGCAGCTCATCGAGCGTGAACCTTCGAGAGACCCAGTACTTC.

This clonotype has at least ten counts. The CDR3 bases are TGTGCCAGTAGTATATCGAGTGAGCAGTTCTTC. Translation gives CASSISSEQFF. V and J are TRBV19 and TRBJ2-1; D is unresolved. V lost 2 bases, J lost 9 bases, and 5 bases lay in between. The germline gives CDR1 LNHDA, CDR2 SQIVND (reference sequence). The CDR3 totals 11 residues.

Ten or more counts support this clonotype. The chain recombines TRBV20-1 with TRBJ2-7; D may be TRBD2 (6 bases). CDR1 and CDR2 (germline): DFQATT, SNEGSKA (reference sequence). The V end lost 3 bases, the J end lost 3 bases, and 9 bases lay between the germline ends. The CDR3 runs to 12 residues. CDR3: CSASGGSYEQYF. The CDR3 nucleotides read TGCAGTGCTAGTGGAGGGAGCTACGAGCAGTACTTC.